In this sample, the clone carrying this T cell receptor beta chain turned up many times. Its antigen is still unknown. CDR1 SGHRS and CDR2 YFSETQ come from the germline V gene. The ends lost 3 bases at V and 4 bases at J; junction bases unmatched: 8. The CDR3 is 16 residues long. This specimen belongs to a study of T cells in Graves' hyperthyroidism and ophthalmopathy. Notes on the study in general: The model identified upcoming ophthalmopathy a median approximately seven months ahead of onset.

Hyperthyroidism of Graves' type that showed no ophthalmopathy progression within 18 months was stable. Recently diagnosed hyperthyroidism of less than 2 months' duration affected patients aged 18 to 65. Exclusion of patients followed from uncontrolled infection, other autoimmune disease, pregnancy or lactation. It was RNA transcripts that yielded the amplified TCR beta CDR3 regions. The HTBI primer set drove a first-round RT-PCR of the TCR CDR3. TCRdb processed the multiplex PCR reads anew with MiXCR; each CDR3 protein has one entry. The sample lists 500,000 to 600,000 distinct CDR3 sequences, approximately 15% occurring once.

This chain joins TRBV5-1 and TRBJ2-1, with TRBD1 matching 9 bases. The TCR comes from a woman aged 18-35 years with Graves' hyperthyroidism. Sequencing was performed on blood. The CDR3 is CASSSHTGGRYNEQFF. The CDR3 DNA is TGCGCCAGCAGCTCCCATACAGGGGGCCGGTACAATGAGCAGTTCTTC.